These 2 T cell receptor beta chains were all obtained from the same sample, sequenced in a study of cytomegalovirus exposure and HLA in healthy donors. With 60 Vbeta and 13 Jbeta primers, the PCR was carried out. The method was immunoSEQ multiplex PCR; TCRdb's version includes in-frame clones alone and lacks a portion of them. Of around 200,000 clones in the sample, almost 70% were seen once. Input material: PBMCs. These receptors were collected from a man aged 35-49 years in good health and CMV-seropositive.

The rearrangement joins TRBV2 to TRBJ2-7, with 7 bases matching TRBD1. The trim removed 3 bases at V and 6 bases at J, leaving 8 bases unmatched. This CDR3 is built from 14 residues. Per germline, CDR1 SNHLY and CDR2 FYNNEI. The CDR3 nucleotides read TGTGCCAGCAGTGAGGACGGGACAGTCCGCGAGCAGTACTTC. Translation gives CASSEDGTVREQYF.

The chain employs TRBV7-9 and TRBJ1-1; the match to TRBD1 covers 8 bases. V was clipped by 1 base and J by 8 bases; unmatched bases: 9. This CDR3 has 15 amino acids. CDR1 SEHNR and CDR2 FQNEAQ come from the germline V gene (reference sequence). The CDR3 bases are TGTGCCAGCAGCTTAGAAAAGGGACAGGAAGGGGAAGCTTTCTTT. Encoded protein: CASSLEKGQEGEAFF.